This is a list of T cell receptor beta chains from one sample in a study of neoadjuvant anti-PD-1 for oral cavity cancer. Repertoires were generated with immunoSEQ multiplex PCR, while TCRdb's copy carries only in-frame clones and drops some. The repertoire consists of about 23,000 clones, with 27% occurring once and the leading ten covering approximately 16%. This specimen consisted of tumor tissue, obtained after nivolumab (anti-PD-1) treatment. The receptors here all came from a person aged 35-79 years with oral cavity squamous cell carcinoma. CDR3s include the opening cysteine and the closing phenylalanine or tryptophan. D genes are given only for firm matches. A row's size may be missing; if present it is once, few, many or a size class.

v_call	clone_size	d_call	j_call	cdr3_aa	cdr3_nt
TRBV4-2	few	.	TRBJ2-7	CASSQDGDGLYEQYF	TGTGCCAGCAGCCAAGACGGGGACGGACTTTACGAGCAGTACTTC
TRBV28	few	TRBD2	TRBJ2-7	CASSGGGLAVYEQYF	TGTGCCAGCAGTGGGGGTGGACTAGCGGTCTACGAGCAGTACTTC
TRBV4-1	.	TRBD1	TRBJ1-1	CASSTRLGQQEAFF	TGCGCCAGCAGCACAAGACTGGGACAGCAAGAAGCTTTCTTT
TRBV7-2	.	TRBD1	TRBJ1-5	CASSQDRANQPQHF	TGTGCCAGCAGTCAAGACAGGGCAAATCAGCCCCAGCATTTT
TRBV6-5	.	TRBD1	TRBJ2-4	CASSYGTVSNIQYF	TGTGCCAGCAGCTACGGGACAGTGTCAAACATTCAGTACTTC
TRBV7-8	.	TRBD2	TRBJ2-3	CASSLGFFALAGKITDTQYF	TGTGCCAGCAGCTTAGGTTTTTTCGCGCTAGCGGGGAAAATCACAGATACGCAGTATTTT
TRBV7-2	.	TRBD1	TRBJ2-1	CASSLLATGGVNEQFF	TGTGCCAGCAGCTTACTAGCGACAGGGGGCGTTAATGAGCAGTTCTTC
TRBV9	.	.	TRBJ2-5	CASSVGSTLRETQYF	TGTGCCAGCAGCGTAGGGAGCACTCTCAGAGAGACCCAGTACTTC
TRBV2	.	.	TRBJ2-7	CASRGLYEQYF	TGTGCCAGCAGGGGACTCTACGAGCAGTACTTC
TRBV5-1	.	.	TRBJ1-6	CASSGRQGDYNSPLHF	TGCGCCAGCAGCGGAAGACAAGGGGATTATAATTCACCCCTCCACTTT
TRBV11-2	once	.	TRBJ1-2	CASSLSGELWYGYTF	TGTGCCAGCAGCTTAAGCGGGGAATTATGGTATGGCTACACCTTC
TRBV28	.	TRBD1	TRBJ2-5	CASSGSRGRETQYF	TGTGCCAGCAGCGGCAGCAGGGGGCGTGAGACCCAGTACTTC
TRBV27	.	.	TRBJ1-5	CASSSSTGGVPQHF	.
TRBV5-6	.	TRBD1	TRBJ2-7	CASSLVDRVGEQYF	TGTGCCAGCAGCTTGGTTGACAGGGTTGGGGAGCAGTACTTC
TRBV28	.	.	TRBJ1-1	CASSLWRNTEAFF	TGTGCCAGCTCGCTCTGGAGAAACACTGAAGCTTTCTTT
TRBV30	.	TRBD2	TRBJ2-7	CAWTGGGSYEQYF	TGTGCCTGGACGGGCGGGGGCTCCTACGAGCAGTACTTC
TRBV6-1	many	.	TRBJ1-1	CASSLGPPGTEAFF	TGTGCCAGCAGCCTGGGTCCCCCGGGCACTGAAGCTTTCTTT
TRBV30	.	.	TRBJ2-3	CAWSLGVGGTDTQYF	TGTGCCTGGAGTCTGGGCGTTGGTGGCACAGATACGCAGTATTTT
TRBV10-2	.	.	TRBJ2-5	CASSERGAQETQYF	TGCGCCAGCAGTGAGCGGGGAGCCCAAGAGACCCAGTACTTC
TRBV6-1	few	.	TRBJ1-2	CASSKNGYTF	TGTGCCAGCAGTAAGAATGGCTACACCTTC
TRBV7-9	few	TRBD1	TRBJ2-7	CASSFWTGRLDEQYF	TGTGCCAGCAGCTTTTGGACAGGGAGGCTTGACGAGCAGTACTTC
TRBV5-1	few	TRBD1	TRBJ2-5	CASSFPDRVGKGTQYF	TGCGCCAGCAGCTTCCCGGACAGGGTCGGGAAAGGGACCCAGTACTTC
TRBV30	few	.	TRBJ2-2	CAWRQGRGELFF	TGTGCCTGGAGACAGGGTCGCGGGGAGCTGTTTTTT
TRBV11-1	few	TRBD2	TRBJ2-7	CASSPGTSVPEQYF	TGTGCCAGCAGCCCCGGGACTAGCGTACCCGAGCAGTACTTC
TRBV28	.	TRBD1	TRBJ1-1	CASHEGANTEAFF	TGTGCCAGCCATGAGGGGGCGAACACTGAAGCTTTCTTT
TRBV30	.	.	TRBJ1-3	CAWSTGAGNTIYF	TGTGCCTGGAGTACGGGAGCTGGAAACACCATATATTTT
TRBV9	.	.	TRBJ2-1	CASSVLAPDNEQFF	TGTGCCAGCAGCGTGCTAGCGCCAGACAATGAGCAGTTCTTC
TRBV27	.	.	TRBJ1-2	CASRQGSYGYTF	TGTGCCAGCCGGCAGGGATCCTATGGCTACACCTTC
TRBV7-9	.	.	TRBJ2-1	CASSLPAAQVAYNEQFF	TGTGCCAGCAGCCTCCCCGCGGCCCAGGTTGCCTACAATGAGCAGTTCTTC
TRBV11-3	few	TRBD1	TRBJ2-5	CASSRQGETQYF	TGTGCCAGCAGCCGACAGGGAGAGACCCAGTACTTC
TRBV7-2	.	TRBD2	TRBJ2-3	CASSALGDGRAVRTDTQYF	TGTGCCAGCAGCGCCTTAGGGGACGGGAGGGCCGTGAGGACAGATACGCAGTATTTT
TRBV6-1	few	.	TRBJ1-2	CASSEGSQAVYGYTF	TGTGCCAGCAGTGAAGGGTCACAGGCGGTCTATGGCTACACCTTC
TRBV28	few	TRBD1	TRBJ1-5	CASSPGTGSNQPQHF	TGTGCCAGCAGTCCCGGGACAGGAAGCAATCAGCCCCAGCATTTT
TRBV15	medium-sized	.	TRBJ1-1	CATSRDVSTEAFF	TGTGCCACCAGCAGAGATGTGAGCACTGAAGCTTTCTTT
TRBV27	.	TRBD2	TRBJ2-5	CASSSGQGSSGGARETQYF	TGTGCCAGCAGTTCAGGACAGGGATCTAGCGGGGGGGCCAGAGAGACCCAGTACTTC
TRBV27	.	TRBD1	TRBJ1-5	CASSRTGGYQPQHF	TGTGCCAGCAGCCGGACAGGGGGCTATCAGCCCCAGCATTTT
TRBV7-8	.	.	TRBJ1-4	CASSSNRVVGLMAEKLFF	TGTGCCAGCAGCTCCAACAGGGTAGTGGGGTTAATGGCAGAAAAACTGTTTTTT
TRBV6-5	.	TRBD1	TRBJ2-5	CASSSGQGGTQYF	TGTGCCAGCAGTAGCGGACAGGGGGGGACCCAGTACTTC
TRBV6-6	few	.	TRBJ2-1	CASSPDYNEQFF	TGTGCCAGCAGCCCCGATTACAATGAGCAGTTCTTC
TRBV5-1	few	TRBD2	TRBJ2-1	CASTGGLGEQFF	TGCGCCAGCACGGGGGGGCTTGGTGAGCAGTTCTTC
TRBV2	.	TRBD1	TRBJ1-5	CASRGQINQPQHF	TGTGCCAGCAGGGGACAGATCAATCAGCCCCAGCATTTT
TRBV7-8	.	.	TRBJ2-1	CASSQTASTSYNEQFF	TGTGCCAGCAGCCAAACTGCCTCAACTTCTTACAATGAGCAGTTCTTC